This T cell receptor beta chain comes out of a study of T-cell reconstitution after alpha-beta-depleted transplantation in children. The junction had 5 bases not matched to a gene; V was cut back by 4 bases and J by 7 bases. The CDR3 totals 14 residues. Looked up from germline, CDR1 is ENHRY and CDR2 is SYGVKD. This clonotype was recorded many times. Using unique molecular identifiers, the investigators prepared the TCRbeta library. TCRdb independently ran MiXCR on the PCR reads; one entry per CDR3 protein. The sample holds around 500,000 distinct CDR3 sequences, roughly an eighth seen once. The J gene is TRBJ1-5, the V gene TRBV10-3; 9 positions agree with TRBD1. This sequence was found in a human donor who donated a stem cell graft to a child with combined immunodeficiency. The input for sequencing was PBMCs from the stem cell graft donor, taken from the stem cell graft. The CDR3 nucleotides are TGTGCCATCAGTGGGACAGGGGTAGGGCAGCCCCAGCATTTT. Translating gives CAISGTGVGQPQHF.